This T cell receptor beta chain comes out of a study of neurological immune-mediated disorders. Whole-study findings and limits: Because no CDR3 amino acid sequences were shared across subjects by expanded clones, private repertoires were suggested in all groups.

There are many counts of this clonotype. Its antigen is unidentified. Described time point: longitudinal time-point 3. It was from 2 million PBMCs stored at -80 C that the unsorted libraries were obtained. V shed 6 bases and J 7 bases; nucleotides not matched to a gene: 5. The CDR3 has 13 residues. The making of cDNA relied on 5'RACE with 10-nucleotide random UMIs. TCRdb re-called the 5' RACE reads through MiXCR, storing one row per CDR3 protein. The sample contains 93,000 or so distinct CDR3 sequences, about 10% of which appear only once. Material: PBMCs. V and J are TRBV12-3 or TRBV12-4 and TRBJ2-2, with TRBD1 matching 7 bases. The clonotype was recovered from a female donor with HTLV-1-associated myelopathy (HAM/TSP). The CDR3 coding sequence is TGTGCCAGCAGCTCTACAGGGGTCGGGGAGCTGTTTTTT. This sequence encodes CASSSTGVGELFF.